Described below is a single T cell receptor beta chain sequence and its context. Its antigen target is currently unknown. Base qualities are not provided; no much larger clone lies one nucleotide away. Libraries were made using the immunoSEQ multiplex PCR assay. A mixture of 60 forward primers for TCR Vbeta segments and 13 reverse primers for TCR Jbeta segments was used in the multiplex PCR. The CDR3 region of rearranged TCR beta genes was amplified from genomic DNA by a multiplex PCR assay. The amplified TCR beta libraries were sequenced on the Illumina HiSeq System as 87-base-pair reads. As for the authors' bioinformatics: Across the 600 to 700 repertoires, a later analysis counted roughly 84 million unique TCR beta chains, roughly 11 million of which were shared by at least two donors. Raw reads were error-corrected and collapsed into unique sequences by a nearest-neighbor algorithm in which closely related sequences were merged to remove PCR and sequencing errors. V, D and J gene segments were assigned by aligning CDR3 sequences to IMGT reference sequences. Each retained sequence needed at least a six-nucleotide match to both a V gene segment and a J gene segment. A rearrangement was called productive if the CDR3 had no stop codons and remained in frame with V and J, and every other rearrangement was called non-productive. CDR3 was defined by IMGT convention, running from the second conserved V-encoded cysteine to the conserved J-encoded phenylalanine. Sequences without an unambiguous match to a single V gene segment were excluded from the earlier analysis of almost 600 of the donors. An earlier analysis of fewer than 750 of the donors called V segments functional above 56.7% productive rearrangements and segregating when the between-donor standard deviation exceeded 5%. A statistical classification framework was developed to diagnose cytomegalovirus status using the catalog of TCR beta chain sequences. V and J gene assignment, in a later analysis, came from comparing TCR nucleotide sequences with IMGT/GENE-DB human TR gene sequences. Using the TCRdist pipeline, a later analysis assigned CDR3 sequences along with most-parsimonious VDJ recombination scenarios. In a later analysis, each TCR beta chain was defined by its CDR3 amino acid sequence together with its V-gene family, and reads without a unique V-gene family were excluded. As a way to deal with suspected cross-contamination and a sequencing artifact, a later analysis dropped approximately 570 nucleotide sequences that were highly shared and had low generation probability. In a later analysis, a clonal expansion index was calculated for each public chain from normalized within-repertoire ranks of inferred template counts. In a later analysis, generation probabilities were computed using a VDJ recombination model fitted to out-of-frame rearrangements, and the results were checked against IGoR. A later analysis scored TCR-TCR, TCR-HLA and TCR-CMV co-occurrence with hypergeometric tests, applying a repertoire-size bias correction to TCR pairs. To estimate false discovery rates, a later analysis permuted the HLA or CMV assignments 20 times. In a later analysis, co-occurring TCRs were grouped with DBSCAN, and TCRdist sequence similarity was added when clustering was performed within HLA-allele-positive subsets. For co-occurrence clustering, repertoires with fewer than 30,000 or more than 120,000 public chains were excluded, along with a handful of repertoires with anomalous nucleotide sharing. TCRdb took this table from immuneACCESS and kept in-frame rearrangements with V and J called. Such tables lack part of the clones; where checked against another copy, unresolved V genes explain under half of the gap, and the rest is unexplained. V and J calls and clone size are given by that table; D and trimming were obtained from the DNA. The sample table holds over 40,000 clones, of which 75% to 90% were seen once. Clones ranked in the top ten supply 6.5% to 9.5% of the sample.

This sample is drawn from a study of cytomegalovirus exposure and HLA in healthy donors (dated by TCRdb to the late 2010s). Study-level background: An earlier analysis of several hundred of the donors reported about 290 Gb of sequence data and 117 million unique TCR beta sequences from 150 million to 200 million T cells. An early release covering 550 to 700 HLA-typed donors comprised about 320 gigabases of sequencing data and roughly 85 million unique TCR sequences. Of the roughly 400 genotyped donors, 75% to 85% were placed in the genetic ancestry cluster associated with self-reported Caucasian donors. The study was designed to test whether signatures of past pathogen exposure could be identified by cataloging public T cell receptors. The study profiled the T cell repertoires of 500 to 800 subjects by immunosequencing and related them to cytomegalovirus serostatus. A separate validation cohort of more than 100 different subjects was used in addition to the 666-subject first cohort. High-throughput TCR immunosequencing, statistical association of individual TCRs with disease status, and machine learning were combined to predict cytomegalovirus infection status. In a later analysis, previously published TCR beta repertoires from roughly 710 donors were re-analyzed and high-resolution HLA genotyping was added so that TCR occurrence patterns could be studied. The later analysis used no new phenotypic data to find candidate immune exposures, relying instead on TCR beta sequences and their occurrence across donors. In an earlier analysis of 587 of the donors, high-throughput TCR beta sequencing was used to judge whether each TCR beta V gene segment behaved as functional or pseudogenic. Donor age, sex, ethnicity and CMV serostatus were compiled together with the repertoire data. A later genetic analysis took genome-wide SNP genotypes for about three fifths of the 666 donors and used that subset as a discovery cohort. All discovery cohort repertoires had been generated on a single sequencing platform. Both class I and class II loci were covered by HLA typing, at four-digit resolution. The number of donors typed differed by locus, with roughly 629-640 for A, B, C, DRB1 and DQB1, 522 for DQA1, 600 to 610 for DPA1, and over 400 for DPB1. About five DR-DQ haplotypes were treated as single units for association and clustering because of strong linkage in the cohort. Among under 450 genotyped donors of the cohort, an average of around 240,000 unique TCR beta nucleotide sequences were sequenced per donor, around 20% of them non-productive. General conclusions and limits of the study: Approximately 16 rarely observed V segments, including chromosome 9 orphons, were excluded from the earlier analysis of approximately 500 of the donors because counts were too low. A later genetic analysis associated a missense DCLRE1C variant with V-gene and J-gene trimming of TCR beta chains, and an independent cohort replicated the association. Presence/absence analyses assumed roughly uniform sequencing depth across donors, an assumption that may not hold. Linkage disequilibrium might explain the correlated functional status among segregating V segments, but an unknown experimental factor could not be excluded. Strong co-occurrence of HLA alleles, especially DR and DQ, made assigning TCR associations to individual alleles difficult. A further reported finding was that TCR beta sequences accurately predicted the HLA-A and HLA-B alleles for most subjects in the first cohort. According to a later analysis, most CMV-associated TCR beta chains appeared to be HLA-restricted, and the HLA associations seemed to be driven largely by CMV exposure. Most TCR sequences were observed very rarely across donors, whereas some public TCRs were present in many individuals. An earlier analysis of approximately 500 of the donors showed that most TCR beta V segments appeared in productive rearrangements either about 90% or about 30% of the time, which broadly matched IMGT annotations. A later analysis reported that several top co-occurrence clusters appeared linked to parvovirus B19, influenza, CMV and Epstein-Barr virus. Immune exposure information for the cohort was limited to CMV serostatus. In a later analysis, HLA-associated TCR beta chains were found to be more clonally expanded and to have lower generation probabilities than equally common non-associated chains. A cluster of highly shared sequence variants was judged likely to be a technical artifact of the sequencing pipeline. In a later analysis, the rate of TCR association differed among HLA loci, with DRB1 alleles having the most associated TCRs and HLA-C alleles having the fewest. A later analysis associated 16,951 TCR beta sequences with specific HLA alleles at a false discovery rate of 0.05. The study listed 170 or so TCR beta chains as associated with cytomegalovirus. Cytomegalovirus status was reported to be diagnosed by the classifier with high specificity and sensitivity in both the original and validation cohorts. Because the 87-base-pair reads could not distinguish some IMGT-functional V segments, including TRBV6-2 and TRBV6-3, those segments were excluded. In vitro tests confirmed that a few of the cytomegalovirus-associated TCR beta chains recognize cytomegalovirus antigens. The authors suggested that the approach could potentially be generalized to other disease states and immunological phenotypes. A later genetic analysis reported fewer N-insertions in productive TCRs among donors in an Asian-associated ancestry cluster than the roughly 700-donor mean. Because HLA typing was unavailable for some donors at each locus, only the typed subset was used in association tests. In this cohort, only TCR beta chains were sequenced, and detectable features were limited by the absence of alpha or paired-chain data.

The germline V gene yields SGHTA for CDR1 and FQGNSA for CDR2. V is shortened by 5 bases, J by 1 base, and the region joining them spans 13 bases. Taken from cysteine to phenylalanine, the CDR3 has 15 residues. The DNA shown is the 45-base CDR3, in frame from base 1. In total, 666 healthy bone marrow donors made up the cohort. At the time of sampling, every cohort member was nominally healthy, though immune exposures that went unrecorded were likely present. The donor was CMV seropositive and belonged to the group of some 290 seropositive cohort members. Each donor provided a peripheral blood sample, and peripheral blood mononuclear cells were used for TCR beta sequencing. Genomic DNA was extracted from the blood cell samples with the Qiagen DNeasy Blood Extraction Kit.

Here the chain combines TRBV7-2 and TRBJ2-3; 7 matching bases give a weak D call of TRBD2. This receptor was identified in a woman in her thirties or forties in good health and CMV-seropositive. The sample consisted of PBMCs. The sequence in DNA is TGTGCCAGCAGCAAAGGGGGGGCTGGCACAGATACGCAGTATTTT. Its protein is CASSKGGAGTDTQYF.